This T cell receptor (beta chain) was documented in a study of cytomegalovirus exposure and HLA in healthy donors. Study context: A later analysis reported the roughly 120 validation repertoires used the same platform as the roughly 700 first-cohort repertoires. Study-wide findings and caveats: The study put some 160 TCR beta chains on its list as cytomegalovirus-associated.

The table came from immunoSEQ multiplex PCR; TCRdb's copy has only in-frame clones and leaves some out. The top ten clones hold 7.2% of a sample with 180,000 or so clones, roughly 86% of them seen once. This clone has just one count. The antigen is unknown. V lost 5 bases to trimming and J lost 5 bases, with 21 bases between them. The CDR3 loop spans 17 amino acids. Looked up from germline, CDR1 is SEHNR and CDR2 is FQNEAQ (reference sequence). This TCR derives from a man aged 30 to 45 in good health and CMV-seropositive. The chain has TRBV7-9 and TRBJ1-4; D might be TRBD1 (5 bases). Sequencing was carried out using PBMCs. CDR3 DNA sequence: TGTGCCAGCAGCCATCGGGACTCGGGTCGGGTAAATGAAAAACTGTTTTTT. Translation: CASSHRDSGRVNEKLFF. The variable domain in full, completed from reference TRBV7-9 and TRBJ1-4, reads DTGVSQNPRHKITKRGQNVTFRCDPISEHNRLYWYRQTLGQGPEFLTYFQNEAQLEKSRLLSDRFSAERPKGSFSTLEIQRTEQGDSAMYLCASSHRDSGRVNEKLFFGSGTQLSVL.